This T cell receptor (beta chain) was sequenced in a study of cytomegalovirus exposure and HLA in healthy donors. CDR3 size: 16 residues. Between the trimmed V and J ends, which lost 3 bases and 7 bases, there was a span of 21 bases. Germline-derived CDR1 and CDR2 are LGHNA and YNFKEQ. This PCR relied on a set of 60 Vbeta primers and 13 Jbeta primers. Data came from immunoSEQ multiplex PCR; TCRdb stores just in-frame clones and leaves some out. The sample's table shows 35,000 or so clones. V gene TRBV4-2 combines with J gene TRBJ1-2; the D gene is possibly TRBD1 (5 bases). This TCR was sampled from a man aged 35 to 55 in good health and CMV-seropositive. Sequencing used PBMCs. CDR3 amino acids: CASSQDKGAAAPGYTF. CDR3 nucleotide sequence: TGTGCCAGCAGCCAGGATAAAGGGGCCGCCGCCCCTGGCTACACCTTC.